The clone carrying this TCR beta chain was recorded a few times. TCRdb re-called the PCR reads through MiXCR, storing one row per CDR3 protein. In the table there are 25,000 to 35,000 distinct CDR3 sequences, roughly 50% of which are singletons. These data come from a study of vaccination and CD4 T cells after COVID-19. Trimming shortened V by 5 bases and J by 3 bases, and 7 bases separated the two germline ends. From germline, CDR1 is MDHEN and CDR2 SYDVKM. The CDR3 loop spans 12 amino acids. Time point defined: late sampling 161 to 241 days after vaccination in a few convalescent patients. The chain has TRBV28 and TRBJ1-1, with D possibly TRBD1 on 6 matching bases. This receptor was identified in a human donor who had recovered from COVID-19. Specimen: CD4+ T cells from blood, collected about 7 months after SARS-CoV-2 vaccination. The CDR3 bases are TGTGCCAGCAGTCCAGGGGACACTGAAGCTTTCTTT. Amino acids: CASSPGDTEAFF.